The 24 T cell receptor beta chains below all came from one sample that was sequenced in a study of sequential checkpoint blockade in melanoma. Sequencing was performed with immunoSEQ multiplex PCR; in TCRdb, only in-frame clones are kept and a portion is missing. The data contain fewer than 50,000 clones, about 88% of them singletons. The sample's treatment: randomized to nivolumab then ipilimumab (arm A) or the reverse (arm B). The sequences come from CD8+ T cells sorted from blood (inferred from file names), collected from a patient given nivolumab and ipilimumab in sequence. Every receptor here comes from a human donor with melanoma.

The rearrangement joins TRBV7-9 to TRBJ2-3; 10 bases map to TRBD2. Unmatched junction bases numbered 7, after V lost 7 bases and J lost 3 bases. Germline V gene sequence: CDR1 SEHNR, CDR2 FQNEAQ (reference sequence). This CDR3 is built from 15 residues. CDR3 sequence: CASTPVSGRTDTQYF. CDR3 DNA sequence: TGTGCCAGCACGCCCGTTAGCGGGAGGACAGATACGCAGTATTTT. Combining the CDR3 with reference TRBV7-9 and TRBJ2-3 gives the whole variable domain DTGVSQNPRHKITKRGQNVTFRCDPISEHNRLYWYRQTLGQGPEFLTYFQNEAQLEKSRLLSDRFSAERPKGSFSTLEIQRTEQGDSAMYLCASTPVSGRTDTQYFGPGTRLTVL.

J is TRBJ1-2 and V is TRBV2, with D perhaps TRBD1 (6 bases). Trimming shortened V by 6 bases and J by 8 bases, and 25 bases separated the two germline ends. The CDR3 contains 16 residues. Germline CDR1 is SNHLY and CDR2 is FYNNEI. The CDR3 sequence is CASRSPPQGGVAGYTF. The CDR3 coding sequence is TGTGCCAGCAGGAGCCCTCCCCAAGGGGGGGTGGCGGGCTACACCTTC.

The chain joins TRBV9 to TRBJ2-2; the D gene is possibly TRBD2 (6 bases). This CDR3 contains 16 residues. Germline values: CDR1 SGDLS, CDR2 YYNGEE. Trimming took 1 base from V and 7 from J, leaving 17 bases between them. CDR3 region: CASSVNQLGGSGELFF. Written as DNA, the CDR3 is TGTGCCAGCAGCGTAAATCAACTAGGAGGGAGCGGGGAGCTGTTTTTT.

The chain has TRBV10-2 and TRBJ2-1; 7 bases line up with TRBD2. The germline gives CDR1 WSHSY, CDR2 SAAADI. This CDR3 comprises 17 residues. V shed 6 bases, J shed 5 bases, and the junction held 16 bases outside the gene matches. The CDR3 here is CASRNPLGGGPHNEQFF. Written as DNA, the CDR3 is TGCGCCAGCAGGAACCCCTTGGGGGGAGGGCCCCACAATGAGCAGTTCTTC.

J is TRBJ2-1 and V is TRBV19; 7 bases map to TRBD2. The trim removed 4 bases at V and 0 bases at J, leaving 6 bases unmatched. The CDR3 totals 16 residues. Germline V CDR1 and CDR2: LNHDA, SQIVND (reference sequence). In DNA form, the CDR3 reads TGTGCCAGTAGTACCTTCCTAGCGGTCTCCTACAATGAGCAGTTCTTC. Translated, it gives CASSTFLAVSYNEQFF.

The rearrangement links TRBV28 to TRBJ1-5, with D unclear. V lost 6 bases and J 5 bases, leaving 29 bases between the germline ends. This CDR3 spans 19 amino acids. Germline CDR1 MDHEN, CDR2 SYDVKM. The CDR3 region is CASRLNPAGQTRPYQPQHF. CDR3 coding DNA: TGTGCCAGCAGATTAAACCCAGCTGGGCAAACCAGGCCGTATCAGCCCCAGCATTTT.

This clone was seen a few times. The chain combines TRBV19 with TRBJ2-7, with D possibly TRBD2 on 6 matching bases. The CDR3 covers 13 residues. The germline gives CDR1 LNHDA, CDR2 SQIVND (reference sequence). V shed 7 bases and J shed 3 bases, with 13 bases lying between them. The CDR3 loop reads CASTNLGGYEQYF. DNA for the CDR3: TGTGCCAGTACCAATCTGGGAGGCTACGAGCAGTACTTC. Full variable domain (rest looked up from reference TRBV19 and TRBJ2-7): DGGITQSPKYLFRKEGQNVTLSCEQNLNHDAMYWYRQDPGQGLRLIYYSQIVNDFQKGDIAEGYSVSREKKESFPLTVTSAQKNPTAFYLCASTNLGGYEQYFGPGTRLTVT.

The rearrangement joins TRBV2 to TRBJ1-6, with 10 bases matching TRBD1. Germline V lookup: CDR1 SNHLY, CDR2 FYNNEI. The CDR3 loop spans 17 amino acids. V shed 5 bases, J shed 4 bases, and the junction held 8 bases outside the gene matches. The CDR3 DNA is TGTGCCAGCAGTCATACGGGACAGGGGATTTATAATTCACCCCTCCACTTT. Protein sequence: CASSHTGQGIYNSPLHF.

This chain uses TRBV6-6 with TRBJ2-7; D may be TRBD2 (6 bases). This CDR3 spans 15 amino acids. Germline values: CDR1 MNHNY, CDR2 SVGAGI (reference sequence). The CDR3 loop is CASSYSGTEDYEQYV. The CDR3 bases are TGTGCCAGCAGCTACTCCGGGACTGAAGACTACGAGCAGTACGTC.

The chain combines TRBV19 with TRBJ2-2; 7 nucleotides agree with TRBD2. Germline V gives CDR1 LNHDA, CDR2 SQIVND (reference sequence). This CDR3 contains 16 residues. Trimming cost V 4 bases and J 4 bases; bases outside gene matches: 9. The CDR3 bases are TGTGCCAGTAGTAGAGGGAGGGGAGTGGGCACCGGGGAGCTGTTTTTT. This encodes CASSRGRGVGTGELFF.

The gene calls are TRBV27 and TRBJ2-7; 9 bases align to TRBD1. The CDR3 covers 14 residues. The V gene's germline CDR1 is MNHEY and CDR2 SMNVEV (reference sequence). The V segment lost 6 bases and the J segment 5 bases; nucleotides outside the gene matches: 8. For the CDR3, the DNA is TGTGCCAGCAGGGCCGGGACAGGGATCAACGAGCAGTACTTC. The encoded protein is CASRAGTGINEQYF.

CDR3 in amino acids: CATSRDLGQAITDTQYF. DNA for the CDR3: TGTGCCACCAGCAGAGATCTCGGACAGGCGATTACAGATACGCAGTATTTT. This chain joins TRBV15 and TRBJ2-3, with 7 bases matching TRBD1. This CDR3 is built from 17 residues. Germline V gene sequence: CDR1 LNHNV, CDR2 YYDKDF (reference sequence). With V trimmed by 0 bases and J by 3 bases, 9 bases remained unmatched.

The chain is built from TRBV18 and TRBJ2-3; weak D call: TRBD2 (5 bases). The CDR3 is 16 residues long. Germline CDR1 and CDR2: KGHSH and LQKENI. Deletions cut 4 bases from V and 1 base from J, with 15 bases between. CDR3 in DNA: TGTGCCAGCTCACTTCAGTGGGGAGAACGCACAGATACGCAGTATTTT. Protein product: CASSLQWGERTDTQYF.

The rearrangement uses TRBV9 and TRBJ1-1; TRBD1 agrees at 9 bases. The V and J ends lost 0 bases and 5 bases, in that order; junction bases with no gene match: 5. Per germline, CDR1 SGDLS and CDR2 YYNGEE. This CDR3 has 15 residues. CDR3 nucleotide sequence: TGTGCCAGCAGCGTAGAGGACAGGGGCCGAACTGAAGCTTTCTTT. Translation gives CASSVEDRGRTEAFF.

The V call is TRBV7-7, the J call TRBJ2-2, with 14 bases lining up with TRBD2. The CDR3 is 16 amino acids. With V trimmed by 5 bases and J by 6 bases, 5 bases remained unmatched. In germline, CDR1 is SSHAT, CDR2 FNYEAQ (reference sequence). The CDR3 sequence is CASSPTSGRAAGELFF. The CDR3 bases are TGTGCCAGCAGCCCGACTAGCGGGAGGGCGGCCGGGGAGCTGTTTTTT.

This clone was seen once. This rearrangement joins TRBV5-1 to TRBJ2-7, with D perhaps being TRBD1 or TRBD2 (5 bases each). Trimming stripped 2 bases from V and 0 bases from J, with 9 bases between. CDR1 and CDR2 from the germline V gene are SGHRS and YFSETQ. The CDR3 has 14 amino acids. CDR3 sequence reads: CASSFHGGSYEQYV. The DNA for the CDR3 is TGCGCCAGCAGCTTCCATGGGGGCTCCTACGAGCAGTACGTC.

In nucleotides, the CDR3 is TGTGCCAGCAGCGGAACGGACAGGGGGCTCGGGGAGCTGTTTTTT. Amino acids: CASSGTDRGLGELFF. V is TRBV9 and J is TRBJ2-2, with 11 positions matching TRBD1. The CDR3 is 15 residues long. V shed 3 bases and J 7 bases; nucleotides not matched to a gene: 5. Germline CDR1 SGDLS, CDR2 YYNGEE.

The gene calls are TRBV14 and TRBJ2-2; D call uncertain. The CDR3 has 12 amino acids. Germline V gene sequence: CDR1 SGHDN, CDR2 FVKESK. Trimming took 4 bases from V and 7 from J, leaving 7 bases between them. CDR3 nucleotides: TGTGCCAGCAGCCGGGCGTTCGGGGAGCTGTTTTTT. The encoded protein is CASSRAFGELFF.

This sequence joins TRBV5-4 and TRBJ1-1, with D unclear. Germline V lookup: CDR1 SGHNT, CDR2 YYREEE (reference sequence). The V gene lost 4 bases and the J gene lost 1 base, with 8 bases spanning the gap. The CDR3 runs to 13 residues. CDR3 DNA sequence: TGTGCCAGCAGCCCGAGTGGGAACACTGAAGCTTTCTTT. The encoded protein is CASSPSGNTEAFF.

The genes are TRBV27 and TRBJ1-5; no clear D. Germline V gene data show CDR1 as MNHEY and CDR2 as SMNVEV (reference sequence). The V gene lost 1 base and the J gene lost 0 bases, with 10 bases spanning the gap. The CDR3 covers 16 residues. The CDR3 sequence: CASSLFGIDSNQPQHF. Here the CDR3 DNA reads TGTGCCAGCAGTTTATTCGGTATTGATAGCAATCAGCCCCAGCATTTT.

The chain carries TRBV27 and TRBJ2-7; TRBD2 agrees at 12 bases. The germline V gene encodes CDR1 MNHEY and CDR2 SMNVEV (reference sequence). The CDR3 length is 15 residues. V lost 5 bases and J lost 4; bases outside the gene matches: 6. The CDR3 nucleotides read TGTGCCAGCAGTCCCCTGCTAGCGGGAGGGTACGAGCAGTACTTC. This gives the protein CASSPLLAGGYEQYF.

This chain connects TRBV4-1 to TRBJ2-2; 10 bases fit TRBD1. The V segment lost 3 bases and the J segment 2 bases; nucleotides outside the gene matches: 6. Germline V CDR1 and CDR2: MGHRA, YSYEKL. CDR3 length: 17 amino acids. The DNA of the CDR3 is TGCGCCAGCAGCCAGGGGGGACAGGGGCAAAACACCGGGGAGCTGTTTTTT. Its translation is CASSQGGQGQNTGELFF.

The chain is built from TRBV19 and TRBJ1-2; D is uncertain. The germline CDR1 and CDR2 sequences are LNHDA and SQIVND (reference sequence). The CDR3 has 14 amino acids. Trimming pared 6 bases from V and 2 bases from J, leaving 13 bases between. The CDR3 DNA sequence: TGTGCCAGTAGGGGCCGCAACCCCAACTATGGCTACACCTTC. This encodes CASRGRNPNYGYTF.

This chain's CDR3 is CASSEAQGHQFYEQYF. In nucleotides, the CDR3 is TGTGCCAGCAGTGAAGCACAGGGACACCAGTTCTACGAGCAGTACTTC. The V gene is TRBV2, the J gene TRBJ2-7, with a tentative D call TRBD1 (6 bases). The CDR3 has 16 residues. V gave up 0 bases and J gave up 3 bases, with 15 bases separating them. Germline CDR1 is SNHLY and CDR2 is FYNNEI.